This T cell receptor (beta chain) was observed in a study of OX40 agonist ivuxolimab in advanced cancers. Sequencing used immunoSEQ multiplex PCR; TCRdb keeps in-frame clones, though not all of them. This table holds 70,000 or so clones, around nine tenths found once. Trimming cost V 5 bases and J 5 bases, with 18 bases left between them. Germline CDR1 and CDR2: MNHNY and SVGAGI (reference sequence). This CDR3 is built from 15 residues. The clonotype originates from an adult with an advanced solid tumor such as melanoma, head and neck, liver or kidney cancer. Sequenced here: CD4+ or CD8+ T cells sorted from blood, sampled in a trial of the OX40 agonist ivuxolimab. The chain uses TRBV6-6 and TRBJ1-2, with D possibly matching TRBD1 (6 bases). CDR3 nucleotide sequence: TGTGCCAGCAGTCATGTCCCCCAGGGGTGGTATGGCTACACCTTC. It codes for CASSHVPQGWYGYTF.